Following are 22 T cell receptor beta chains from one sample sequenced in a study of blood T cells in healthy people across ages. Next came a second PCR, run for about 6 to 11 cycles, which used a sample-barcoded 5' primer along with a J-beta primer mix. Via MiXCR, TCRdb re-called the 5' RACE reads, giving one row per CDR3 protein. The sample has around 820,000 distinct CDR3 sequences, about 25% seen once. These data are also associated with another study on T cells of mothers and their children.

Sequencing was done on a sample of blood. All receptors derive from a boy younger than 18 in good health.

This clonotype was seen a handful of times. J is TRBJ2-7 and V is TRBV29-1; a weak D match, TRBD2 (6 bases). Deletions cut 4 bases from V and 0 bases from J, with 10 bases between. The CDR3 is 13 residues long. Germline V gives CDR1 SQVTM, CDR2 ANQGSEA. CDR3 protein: CSVGSGSSYEQYF. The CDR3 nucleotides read TGCAGCGTTGGATCCGGGAGCTCCTACGAGCAGTACTTC.

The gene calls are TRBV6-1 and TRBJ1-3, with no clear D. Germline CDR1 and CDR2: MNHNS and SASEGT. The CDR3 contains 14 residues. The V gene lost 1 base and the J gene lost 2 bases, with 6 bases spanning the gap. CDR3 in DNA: TGTGCCAGCAGTGAAGTGGCACCTGGAAACACCATATATTTT. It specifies CASSEVAPGNTIYF.

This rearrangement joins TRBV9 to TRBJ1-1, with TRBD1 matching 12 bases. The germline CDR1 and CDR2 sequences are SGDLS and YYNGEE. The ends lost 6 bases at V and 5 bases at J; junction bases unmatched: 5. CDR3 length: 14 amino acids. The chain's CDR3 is CASTPGQGATEAFF. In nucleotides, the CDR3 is TGTGCCAGCACTCCGGGACAGGGGGCGACTGAAGCTTTCTTT.

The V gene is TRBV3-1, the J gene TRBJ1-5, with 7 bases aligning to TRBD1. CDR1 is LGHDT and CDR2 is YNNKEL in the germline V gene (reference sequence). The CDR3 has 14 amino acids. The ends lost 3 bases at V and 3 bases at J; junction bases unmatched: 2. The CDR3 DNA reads TGTGCCAGCAGCCAGGGACAGCACAATCAGCCCCAGCATTTT. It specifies CASSQGQHNQPQHF.

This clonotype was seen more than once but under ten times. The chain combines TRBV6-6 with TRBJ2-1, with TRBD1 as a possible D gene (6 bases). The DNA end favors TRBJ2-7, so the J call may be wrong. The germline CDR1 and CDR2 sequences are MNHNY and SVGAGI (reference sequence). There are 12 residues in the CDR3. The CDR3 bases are TGTGCCAGCAGCTCCGTGAGGGGGGAGCAGTACTTC. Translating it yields CASSSVRGEQYF.

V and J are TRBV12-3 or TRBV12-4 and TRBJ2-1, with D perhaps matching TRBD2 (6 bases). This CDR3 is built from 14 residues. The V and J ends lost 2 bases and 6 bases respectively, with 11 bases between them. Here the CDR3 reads CASSLTRRGNEQFF. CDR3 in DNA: TGTGCCAGCAGTTTAACGAGGAGGGGCAATGAGCAGTTCTTC.

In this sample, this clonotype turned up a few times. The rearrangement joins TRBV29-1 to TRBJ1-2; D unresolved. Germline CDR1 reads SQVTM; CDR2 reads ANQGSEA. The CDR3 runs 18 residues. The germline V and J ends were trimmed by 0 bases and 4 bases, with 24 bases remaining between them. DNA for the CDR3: TGCAGCGTTGAAGATACAGCCTTCTCGGGTCTGGGAACCTATGGCTACACCTTC. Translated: CSVEDTAFSGLGTYGYTF.

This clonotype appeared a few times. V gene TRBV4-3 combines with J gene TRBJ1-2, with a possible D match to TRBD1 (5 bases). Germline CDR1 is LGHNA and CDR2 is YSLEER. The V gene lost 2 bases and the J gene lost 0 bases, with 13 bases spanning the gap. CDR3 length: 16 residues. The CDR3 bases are TGCGCCAGCAGCCAAAGTTCGGGACCCTCTAACTATGGCTACACCTTC. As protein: CASSQSSGPSNYGYTF.

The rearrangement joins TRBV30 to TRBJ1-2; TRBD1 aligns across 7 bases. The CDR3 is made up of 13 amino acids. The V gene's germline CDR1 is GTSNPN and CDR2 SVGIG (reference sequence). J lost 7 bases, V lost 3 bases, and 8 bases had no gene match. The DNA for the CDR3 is TGTGCCTGGAGCTCCGACAGGGACAGTGGCTACACCTTC. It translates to CAWSSDRDSGYTF. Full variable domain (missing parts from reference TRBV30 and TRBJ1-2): SQTIHQWPATLVQPVGSPLSLECTVEGTSNPNLYWYRQAAGRGLQLLFYSVGIGQISSEVPQNLSASRPQDRQFILSSKKLLLSDSGFYLCAWSSDRDSGYTFGSGTRLTVV.

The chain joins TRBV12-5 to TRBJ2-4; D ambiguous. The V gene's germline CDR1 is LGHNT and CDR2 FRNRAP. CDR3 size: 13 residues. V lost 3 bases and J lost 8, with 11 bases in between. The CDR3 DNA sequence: TGTGCTAGTGGTTTCGGAGACGTGGACATTCAGTACTTC. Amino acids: CASGFGDVDIQYF.

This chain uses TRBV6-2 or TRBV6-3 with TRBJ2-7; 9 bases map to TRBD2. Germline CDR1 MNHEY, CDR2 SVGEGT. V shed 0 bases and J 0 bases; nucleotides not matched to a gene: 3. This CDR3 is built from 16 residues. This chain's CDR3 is CASSYSASGNSYEQYF. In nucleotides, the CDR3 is TGTGCCAGCAGTTACTCGGCTAGCGGGAACTCCTACGAGCAGTACTTC.

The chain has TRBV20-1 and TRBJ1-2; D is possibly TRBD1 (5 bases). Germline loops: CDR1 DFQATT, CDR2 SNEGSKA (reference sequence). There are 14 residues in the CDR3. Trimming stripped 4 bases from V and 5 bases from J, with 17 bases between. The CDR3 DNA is TGCAGTGCTATCAGGGAGGGCTTGGGGTATGGCTACACCTTC. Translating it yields CSAIREGLGYGYTF.

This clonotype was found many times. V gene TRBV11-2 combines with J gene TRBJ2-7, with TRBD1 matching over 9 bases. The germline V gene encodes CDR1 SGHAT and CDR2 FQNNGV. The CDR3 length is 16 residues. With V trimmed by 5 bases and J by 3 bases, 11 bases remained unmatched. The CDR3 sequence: CASSPDGGTGLYEQYF. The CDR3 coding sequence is TGTGCCAGCAGCCCCGACGGCGGGACAGGGCTCTACGAGCAGTACTTC.

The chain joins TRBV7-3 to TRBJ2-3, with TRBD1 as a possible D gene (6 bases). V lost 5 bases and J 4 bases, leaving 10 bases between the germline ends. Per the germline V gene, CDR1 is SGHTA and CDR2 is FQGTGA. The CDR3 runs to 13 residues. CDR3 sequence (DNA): TGTGCCAGCAGCCAGGGGTGGTCAGATACGCAGTATTTT. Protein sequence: CASSQGWSDTQYF.

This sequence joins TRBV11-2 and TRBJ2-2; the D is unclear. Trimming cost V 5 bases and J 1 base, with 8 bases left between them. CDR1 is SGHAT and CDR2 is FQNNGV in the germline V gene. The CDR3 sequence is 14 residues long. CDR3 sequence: CASSQLMNTGELFF. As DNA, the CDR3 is TGTGCCAGCAGCCAACTGATGAACACCGGGGAGCTGTTTTTT.

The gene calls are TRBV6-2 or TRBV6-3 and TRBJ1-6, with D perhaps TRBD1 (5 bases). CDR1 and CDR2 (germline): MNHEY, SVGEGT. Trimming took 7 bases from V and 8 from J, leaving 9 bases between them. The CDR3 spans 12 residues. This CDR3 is CASTWGDSPLHF. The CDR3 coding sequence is TGTGCCAGCACCTGGGGGGATTCACCCCTCCACTTT.

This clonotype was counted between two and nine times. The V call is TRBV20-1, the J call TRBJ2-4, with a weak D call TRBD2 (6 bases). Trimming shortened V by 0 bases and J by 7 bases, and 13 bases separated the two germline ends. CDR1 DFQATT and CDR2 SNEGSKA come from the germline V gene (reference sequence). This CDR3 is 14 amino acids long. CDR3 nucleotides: TGCAGTGCTAGAGATAGAGCGGAGGGTAACATTCAGTACTTC. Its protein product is CSARDRAEGNIQYF.

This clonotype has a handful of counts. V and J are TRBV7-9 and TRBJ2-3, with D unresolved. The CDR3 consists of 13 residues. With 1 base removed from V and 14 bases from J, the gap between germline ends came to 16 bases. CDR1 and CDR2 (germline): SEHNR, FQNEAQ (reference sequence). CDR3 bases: TGTGCCAGCAGCTTAGTTGAGGTCGGACCTGGGTATTTT. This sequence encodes CASSLVEVGPGYF.

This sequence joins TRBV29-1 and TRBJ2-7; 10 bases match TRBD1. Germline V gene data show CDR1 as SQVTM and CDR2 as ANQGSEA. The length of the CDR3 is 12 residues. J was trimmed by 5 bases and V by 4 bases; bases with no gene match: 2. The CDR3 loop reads CSVVGTGDEQYF. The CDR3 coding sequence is TGCAGCGTTGTCGGGACAGGGGACGAGCAGTACTTC.

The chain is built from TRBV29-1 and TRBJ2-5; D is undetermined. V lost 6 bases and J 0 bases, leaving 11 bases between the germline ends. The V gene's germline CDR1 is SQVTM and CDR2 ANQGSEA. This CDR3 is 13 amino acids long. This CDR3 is CSVLSQYQETQYF. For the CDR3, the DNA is TGCAGCGTCCTGAGTCAGTACCAAGAGACCCAGTACTTC. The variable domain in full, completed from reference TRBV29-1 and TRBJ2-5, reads SAVISQKPSRDICQRGTSLTIQCQVDSQVTMMFWYRQQPGQSLTLIATANQGSEATYESGFVIDKFPISRPNLTFSTLTVSNMSPEDSSIYLCSVLSQYQETQYFGPGTRLLVL.

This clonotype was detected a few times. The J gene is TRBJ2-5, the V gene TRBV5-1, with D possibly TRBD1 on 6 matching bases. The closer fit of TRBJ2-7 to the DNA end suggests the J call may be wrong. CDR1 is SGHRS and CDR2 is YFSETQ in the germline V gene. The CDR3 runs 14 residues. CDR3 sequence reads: CASSQDSITYEQYF. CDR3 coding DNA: TGCGCCAGCAGCCAGGACAGCATAACCTACGAGCAGTACTTC.

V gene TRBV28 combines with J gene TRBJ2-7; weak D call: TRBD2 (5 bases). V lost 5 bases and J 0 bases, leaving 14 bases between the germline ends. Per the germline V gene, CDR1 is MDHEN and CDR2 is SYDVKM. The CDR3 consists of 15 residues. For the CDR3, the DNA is TGTGCCAGCAGTCCGGGAATTCTTTACTCCTACGAGCAGTACTTC. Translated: CASSPGILYSYEQYF.